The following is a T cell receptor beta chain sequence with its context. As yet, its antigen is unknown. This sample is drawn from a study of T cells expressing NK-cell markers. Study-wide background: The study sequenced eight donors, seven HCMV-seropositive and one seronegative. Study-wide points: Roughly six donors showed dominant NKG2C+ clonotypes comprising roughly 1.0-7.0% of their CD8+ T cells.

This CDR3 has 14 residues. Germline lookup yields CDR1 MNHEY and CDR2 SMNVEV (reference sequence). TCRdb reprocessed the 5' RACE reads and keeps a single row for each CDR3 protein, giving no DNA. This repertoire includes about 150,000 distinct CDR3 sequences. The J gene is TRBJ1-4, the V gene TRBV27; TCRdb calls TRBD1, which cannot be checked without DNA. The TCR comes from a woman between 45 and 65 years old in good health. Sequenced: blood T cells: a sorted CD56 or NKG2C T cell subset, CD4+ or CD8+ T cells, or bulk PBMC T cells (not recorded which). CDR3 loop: CASRGGGGREKLFF.